These T cell receptor beta chains were read from a single sample in a study of shared clonotypes between healthy human individuals. TCRdb keeps only in-frame clones here, not all; method: immunoSEQ multiplex PCR. The repertoire consists of about 2.3 million clones, with over 90% occurring once and the leading ten covering roughly 0.36%. Sequencing was performed on naive CD4+ T cells from PBMCs. Receptors were obtained from a man between 18 and 35 years old in good health. Some clones in this sample may be carry-over from other donors' samples. Both conserved end residues are part of each CDR3. Each record gives: V gene, J gene, CDR3 protein.

v_call: TRBV5-5; j_call: TRBJ2-2; cdr3_aa: CASSSLSGQNTGELFF
v_call: TRBV2; j_call: TRBJ1-2; cdr3_aa: CASRGGGPNYGYTF
v_call: TRBV7-3; j_call: TRBJ1-2; cdr3_aa: CASSLVGTGVGGYTF
v_call: TRBV4-2; j_call: TRBJ1-1; cdr3_aa: CASSQEGDAREAFF
v_call: TRBV6-1; j_call: TRBJ1-2; cdr3_aa: CASSRGDRSVYGYTF
v_call: TRBV19; j_call: TRBJ1-5; cdr3_aa: CASNLQPQHF
v_call: TRBV19; j_call: TRBJ2-7; cdr3_aa: CASSSPAGSAYEQYF
v_call: TRBV7-2; j_call: TRBJ1-3; cdr3_aa: CASSRGRPSSGNTIYF
v_call: TRBV5-5; j_call: TRBJ2-1; cdr3_aa: CASSLNGVQYNEQFF
v_call: TRBV6-5; j_call: TRBJ1-2; cdr3_aa: CASSRFQTNYGYTF
v_call: TRBV28; j_call: TRBJ1-1; cdr3_aa: CASSFVRGDTAFF
v_call: TRBV5-1; j_call: TRBJ2-7; cdr3_aa: CASSLEQGTREQYF
v_call: TRBV7-8; j_call: TRBJ2-1; cdr3_aa: CASSFRLAGGRDEQFF
v_call: TRBV5-1; j_call: TRBJ2-5; cdr3_aa: CASSPGPQQFQETQYF
v_call: TRBV2; j_call: TRBJ2-5; cdr3_aa: CASSEALGETQYF
v_call: TRBV4-3; j_call: TRBJ1-1; cdr3_aa: CASSLLSRDRKVNTEAFF
v_call: TRBV9; j_call: TRBJ2-7; cdr3_aa: CASSVELAGIQQYF
v_call: TRBV11-2; j_call: TRBJ2-1; cdr3_aa: CASSLAIGSSYNEQFF
v_call: TRBV19; j_call: TRBJ1-2; cdr3_aa: CASSITGDYGYTF
v_call: TRBV9; j_call: TRBJ2-3; cdr3_aa: CASSAGLAINTQYF
v_call: TRBV18; j_call: TRBJ2-3; cdr3_aa: CASSPGRSRTDTQYF
v_call: TRBV5-1; j_call: TRBJ2-3; cdr3_aa: CASSPGLAGGPDTQYF
v_call: TRBV19; j_call: TRBJ1-2; cdr3_aa: CASSISYPSYGYTF
v_call: TRBV28; j_call: TRBJ1-1; cdr3_aa: CASSLLIPEAFF
v_call: TRBV18; j_call: TRBJ1-1; cdr3_aa: CASSPGQDTEAFF
v_call: TRBV7-2; j_call: TRBJ1-5; cdr3_aa: CASSLAGSVSNQPQHF
v_call: TRBV6-6; j_call: TRBJ1-5; cdr3_aa: CASSYSQTRNQPQHF
v_call: TRBV11-2; j_call: TRBJ2-5; cdr3_aa: CASSLVGTGAWETQYF